Each of the 23 T cell receptor beta chains below was sequenced from the same sample in a study of OX40 agonist ivuxolimab in advanced cancers. The method was the immunoSEQ multiplex PCR assay. Not all clones reach the TCRdb copy of this immuneACCESS table, which keeps in-frame sequences only. Checked studies attribute under half of the gap to unresolved V genes and leave the rest unexplained. The sample table contains tens of thousands of clones; only one count was recorded for around 90% of them. The top ten clones comprise roughly 8.9% of the sample. The material sequenced was CD4+ or CD8+ T cells sorted from blood, taken in a trial of the OX40 agonist ivuxolimab. The receptors shown here come from an adult with an advanced solid tumor such as melanoma, head and neck, liver or kidney cancer.

The CDR3 DNA follows: TGTGCCAGCAGTTTAGACACCGCAACTAATGAAAAACTGTTTTTT. Encoded protein: CASSLDTATNEKLFF. The rearrangement uses TRBV28 and TRBJ1-4; D is ambiguous. Germline lookup yields CDR1 MDHEN and CDR2 SYDVKM. V shed 2 bases and J shed 0 bases, with 7 bases lying between them. The CDR3 is made up of 15 amino acids.

The chain combines TRBV4-2 with TRBJ2-1; 9 bases are a match to TRBD2. The ends lost 4 bases at V and 2 bases at J; junction bases unmatched: 12. The CDR3 runs to 18 residues. In germline, CDR1 is LGHNA, CDR2 YNFKEQ. Here the CDR3 DNA reads TGTGCCAGCAGCCCAAAAAGTAGCGGGAGTCGGACCTACAATGAGCAGTTCTTC. Its protein product is CASSPKSSGSRTYNEQFF.

The chain links TRBV11-3 to TRBJ1-1; 8 nucleotides match TRBD1. With 1 base clipped from V and 6 bases from J, the junction kept 10 bases outside the gene matches. The CDR3 is 16 amino acids. CDR1 SGHNT and CDR2 YENEEA come from the germline V gene. In nucleotides, the CDR3 is TGTGCCAGCAGCTTAGCCTCCAGGACAGGGAAGGCTGAAGCTTTCTTT. It yields the protein CASSLASRTGKAEAFF.

The rearrangement uses TRBV30 and TRBJ2-1; TRBD2 agrees at 10 bases. CDR1 GTSNPN and CDR2 SVGIG come from the germline V gene (reference sequence). The V segment lost 5 bases and the J segment 2 bases; nucleotides outside the gene matches: 3. CDR3 length equals 14 residues. CDR3 DNA: TGTGCCTGGCAAGCGGGAGGGACCTACAATGAGCAGTTCTTC. It yields the protein CAWQAGGTYNEQFF.

This CDR3 reads CASSRGQTLYEQYF. The CDR3 bases are TGTGCCAGCAGCAGGGGACAGACCCTATACGAGCAGTACTTC. The chain uses TRBV11-2 and TRBJ2-7; 7 bases map to TRBD1. Germline V gene sequence: CDR1 SGHAT, CDR2 FQNNGV. CDR3 length equals 14 residues. V shed 5 bases, J shed 4 bases, and the junction held 8 bases outside the gene matches.

V gene TRBV27 combines with J gene TRBJ2-7; D is perhaps TRBD1 or TRBD2 (5 bases each). Trimming removed 4 bases at V and 7 bases at J, with 8 bases between. This CDR3 contains 11 residues. CDR1 is MNHEY and CDR2 is SMNVEV in the germline V gene (reference sequence). CDR3 sequence reads: CASSSGTEQYF. As DNA, the CDR3 is TGTGCCAGCAGTTCGGGGACGGAGCAGTACTTC.

The V call is TRBV5-5, the J call TRBJ2-7; D gene unclear. The CDR3 runs to 14 residues. The V end lost 1 base, the J end lost 1 base, and 9 bases lay between the germline ends. CDR1 SGHKS and CDR2 YYEKEE come from the germline V gene (reference sequence). The CDR3 reads CASSLSMGSYEQYF. As DNA, the CDR3 is TGTGCCAGCAGCTTGAGTATGGGTTCCTACGAGCAGTACTTC.

The V gene is TRBV20-1, the J gene TRBJ2-7; the D is unclear. The V end lost 3 bases, the J end lost 3 bases, and 6 bases lay between the germline ends. The CDR3 is 11 amino acids. Germline V lookup: CDR1 DFQATT, CDR2 SNEGSKA (reference sequence). Here the CDR3 DNA reads TGCAGTGCTAGTAACGTCTACGAGCAGTACTTC. This sequence encodes CSASNVYEQYF.

J is TRBJ1-4 and V is TRBV19, with 10 bases that match TRBD1. J was trimmed by 8 bases and V by 7 bases; bases with no gene match: 7. The CDR3 is 14 residues long. Germline lookup yields CDR1 LNHDA and CDR2 SQIVND (reference sequence). CDR3 nucleotide sequence: TGTGCCAGTATCTCCGGGACAGGGGACGAAAAACTGTTTTTT. It codes for CASISGTGDEKLFF.

V is TRBV28 and J is TRBJ1-4; no definite D call. This CDR3 has 14 amino acids. The germline V and J ends were trimmed by 4 bases and 6 bases, with 12 bases remaining between them. Germline lookup yields CDR1 MDHEN and CDR2 SYDVKM. The DNA for the CDR3 is TGTGCCAGCAGTTCAGACGGGTTTTATGAAAAACTGTTTTTT. Translating gives CASSSDGFYEKLFF.

The CDR3 sequence is CASSSHAGGLAGVEQFF. The CDR3 nucleotides read TGTGCCAGCAGCTCGCACGCTGGTGGACTAGCGGGAGTTGAGCAGTTCTTC. The V and J genes are TRBV7-9 and TRBJ2-1; 13 bases are a match to TRBD2. This CDR3 has 17 amino acids. The junction had 12 bases not matched to a gene; V was cut back by 4 bases and J by 9 bases. Germline V gene data show CDR1 as SEHNR and CDR2 as FQNEAQ (reference sequence).

This chain connects TRBV7-2 to TRBJ2-1, with 11 bases identical to TRBD2. The germline V gene has CDR1 SGHTA and CDR2 FQGNSA. With 4 bases clipped from V and 10 bases from J, the junction kept 3 bases outside the gene matches. The CDR3 consists of 13 residues. CDR3 sequence (DNA): TGTGCCAGCAGCTACGGACTAGCGGGCGAGCAGTTCTTC. This sequence encodes CASSYGLAGEQFF.

CDR3 nucleotide sequence: TGTGCCAGCAGCTTAAATCCTCCAGGGGGCTTTTATGAAGCTTTCTTT. Translation gives CASSLNPPGGFYEAFF. This chain uses TRBV7-3 with TRBJ1-1; 8 bases agree with TRBD1. Germline CDR1 is SGHTA and CDR2 is FQGTGA. The J segment lost 7 bases and the V segment lost 1 base, leaving 11 bases of the junction unmatched. The CDR3 sequence is 16 residues long.

This rearrangement joins TRBV11-3 to TRBJ2-2, with D maybe TRBD2 (5 bases). V lost 4 bases to trimming and J lost 7 bases, with 13 bases between them. CDR3 length equals 14 residues. Looked up from germline, CDR1 is SGHNT and CDR2 is YENEEA. The CDR3 bases are TGTGCCAGCAGCTCAGTAGCGTATGTCGGGGAGCTGTTTTTT. Residues: CASSSVAYVGELFF.

This clone was picked up one time. The V gene is TRBV4-1, the J gene TRBJ2-7; the D gene is possibly TRBD2 (5 bases). Trimming took off 4 bases at V and 4 bases at J, with 17 bases between the two ends. Germline CDR1 is MGHRA and CDR2 is YSYEKL. The CDR3 contains 15 residues. The CDR3 coding sequence is TGCGCCAGCAGCCCCTTGCTGGGAGACGCATACGAGCAGTACTTC. Its protein is CASSPLLGDAYEQYF.

This clone appeared a few times. The CDR3 nucleotides read TGTGCCAGCTCACCACCCACGGGACAGCTTTTTGGCTACACCTTC. This gives the protein CASSPPTGQLFGYTF. This chain uses TRBV18 with TRBJ1-2; 7 positions agree with TRBD1. The CDR3 has 15 residues. Germline CDR1 and CDR2: KGHSH and LQKENI. V lost 0 bases and J lost 7; bases outside the gene matches: 8.

The gene calls are TRBV4-1 and TRBJ1-1, with 7 bases that match TRBD1. The CDR3 runs to 15 residues. With V trimmed by 1 base and J by 1 base, 3 bases remained unmatched. From germline, CDR1 is MGHRA and CDR2 YSYEKL. The CDR3 here is CASSQVRQGNTEAFF. As DNA, the CDR3 is TGCGCCAGCAGCCAAGTGCGACAGGGGAACACTGAAGCTTTCTTT.

The chain is built from TRBV18 and TRBJ1-4; D perhaps matches TRBD1 (6 bases). The CDR3 is 13 amino acids. Germline assignment: CDR1 KGHSH and CDR2 LQKENI. V was trimmed by 3 bases and J by 5 bases, leaving 7 bases between them. The CDR3 sequence: CASSPDRNEKLFF. The CDR3 DNA reads as TGTGCCAGCTCACCGGACAGAAATGAAAAACTGTTTTTT.

This clone was recorded once. The chain is built from TRBV18 and TRBJ2-2; 8 bases are a match to TRBD2. Germline CDR1 reads KGHSH; CDR2 reads LQKENI. The CDR3 sequence is 16 residues long. The J segment lost 6 bases and the V segment lost 2 bases, leaving 8 bases of the junction unmatched. The CDR3 region is CASSPAAGGFAGELFF. The CDR3 region has the DNA TGTGCCAGCTCACCAGCTGCGGGAGGATTCGCCGGGGAGCTGTTTTTT.

The rearrangement joins TRBV19 to TRBJ2-3; the match to TRBD2 covers 9 bases. This CDR3 has 16 amino acids. Germline CDR1 and CDR2: LNHDA and SQIVND (reference sequence). Losses at the gene ends were 3 bases for V and 8 bases for J; bases not matched to a gene: 12. CDR3: CASSMLLAGPHGTQYF. DNA for the CDR3: TGTGCCAGTAGTATGCTTCTAGCGGGACCCCACGGTACGCAGTATTTT.

This chain links TRBV9 with TRBJ1-6; possibly TRBD1 for D (6 bases). V gave up 6 bases and J gave up 10 bases, with 14 bases separating them. The CDR3 length is 13 residues. Germline V gives CDR1 SGDLS, CDR2 YYNGEE. The CDR3 nucleotides read TGTGCCAGCACCAGGGGCCAAGGGTCACCCCTCCACTTT. It specifies CASTRGQGSPLHF. Full variable domain (rest looked up from reference TRBV9 and TRBJ1-6): DSGVTQTPKHLITATGQRVTLRCSPRSGDLSVYWYQQSLDQGLQFLIQYYNGEERAKGNILERFSAQQFPDLHSELNLSSLELGDSALYFCASTRGQGSPLHFGNGTRLTVT.

This sequence joins TRBV4-1 and TRBJ2-7; TRBD2 matches 10 bases. Germline V gives CDR1 MGHRA, CDR2 YSYEKL. CDR3 length: 17 amino acids. J lost 0 bases, V lost 3 bases, and 8 bases had no gene match. The CDR3 loop is CASSHPGLALSSYEQYF. The DNA for the CDR3 is TGCGCCAGCAGCCACCCGGGACTAGCGCTTAGCTCCTACGAGCAGTACTTC.

The chain joins TRBV10-3 to TRBJ1-2, with 7 positions matching TRBD1. Germline CDR1 and CDR2: ENHRY and SYGVKD. The CDR3 is made up of 15 amino acids. Germline trimming cut 11 bases from V and 8 bases from J; bases unmatched to any gene: 20. The DNA of the CDR3 is TGTGCCTCCCATACCCCCGGGACAGACTATGAAGGCTACACCTTC. Protein sequence: CASHTPGTDYEGYTF.